This TCR beta chain was recovered during a study of CD8+CD57+ T cells in acquired aplastic anemia (dated by TCRdb to between 2017 and 2018). Looking at the study overall: On average, sorted CD4+ and CD8+ cells yielded 2.5 to 3.5 ug of extracted DNA, with a range of 0.2 to 27.4 ug. CD8+CD57+ expansion was defined as frequency above the mean frequency observed in healthy subjects.

About this clonotype itself: Its antigen has not been determined. No base qualities exist here, and no much larger clone lies one base off it.

Profiling of TCR beta VDJ combinations and CDR3 sequences used genomic DNA as the template. TCR repertoire sequencing was run on an Illumina HiSeq 2000. As for how the authors treated the data: Repertoire assessment relied on Simpson's diversity index, CDR3 size and DJ length profiles, and TRBV/TRBJ rearrangement plots. Whichever DNA sequence was most abundant in the deep sequencing data was defined as the immunodominant clone. CDR3 amino acid sequences were checked for sharing between subjects and were compared against published repertoires and the VDJdb database. TCRdb passed the public sequencing reads through fastp at Q25 and MiXCR, retaining productive beta sequences. Rows are combined by CDR3 protein, so each entry shows the most common genes and DNA. For this entry, the V and J calls and clone size follow TCRdb and not the study's own pipeline. Counted in this sample were hundreds of thousands of distinct CDR3 sequences; 50% to 65% of them appeared once. The ten biggest clones cover under 1.5% of the sample.

Summary of the overall study and its limitations: Patients and healthy controls showed no significant difference in CD8+ Simpson's diversity (P=0.060). Fewer than 35 CD8+ CDR3 sequences were found to be shared between patients and controls, but these sequences appeared to be highly expressed in patients and within the immunodominant clones of the patients.

Patients chosen for sequencing had shown expansion of CD8+CD57+ cells by flow cytometry. Every patient had severe acquired aplastic anemia, diagnosed using the International Study of Aplastic Anemia and Agranulocytosis and Camitta criteria. Patients had received no therapy at the time of blood sampling. In this study, sorted CD4+ and CD8+ T cells from the blood of healthy subjects and of severe aplastic anemia patients had their TCR repertoires deep-sequenced. Patients were enrolled under clinicaltrials.gov protocols 00001620, 01623167, 00001397, 00071045, 00081523 and 00961064 in the USA. Ficoll-Paque density gradient centrifugation was used to isolate peripheral blood mononuclear cells. Before DNA extraction, CD4+ and CD8+ T cells were sorted with FACS or magnetic beads. From the cysteine through the phenylalanine, the CDR3 covers 13 amino acids. The read is trimmed to its CDR3 DNA, 39 bases read in frame from base 1. Looking up the germline V gene (reference sequence) yields CDR1 DFQATT and CDR2 SNEGSKA. V trim: 3 bases; J trim: 2 bases; unmatched bases: 4.

The source of this sequence is a human donor with aplastic anemia. Sequencing used sorted CD4+, CD8+, or CD8+CD57+ T cells (not recorded which) from PBMCs. The sequence links TRBV20-1 to TRBJ2-7; 7 junctional bases match TRBD2. The DNA sequence reads TGCAGTGCTAGGGCGGGAGTGCCCTACGAGCAGTACTTC. This is translated as CSARAGVPYEQYF.